This T cell receptor (beta chain) was sequenced during a study of monozygotic twins with inflammatory bowel disease. TCRdb re-called the 5' RACE reads; one entry per CDR3 protein, DNA not given. Recorded for this sample: 150,000 or so distinct CDR3 sequences. Sampling involved one blood draw (less than 2.8 ml) for every donor. Findings and limits, study-wide: Limited statistical power may explain no repertoire similarity difference between concordant and discordant twins. IBD patients showed reduced TCRbeta diversity (inverse Simpson) versus healthy co-twins. Versus healthy twins, IBD patients showed fewer clonotypes shared with others, especially with disease activity.

Germline CDR1 is MNHEY and CDR2 is SVGAGI. CDR3 length: 13 residues. As regards this clonotype: Its antigen is unidentified.

The receptor was isolated from a human donor with ulcerative colitis or Crohn's disease, or a healthy co-twin of an affected twin (not recorded which). The rearrangement links TRBV6-5 to TRBJ2-1. The sequenced sample consisted of blood. CDR3 amino acids: CASSYSLANEQFF.